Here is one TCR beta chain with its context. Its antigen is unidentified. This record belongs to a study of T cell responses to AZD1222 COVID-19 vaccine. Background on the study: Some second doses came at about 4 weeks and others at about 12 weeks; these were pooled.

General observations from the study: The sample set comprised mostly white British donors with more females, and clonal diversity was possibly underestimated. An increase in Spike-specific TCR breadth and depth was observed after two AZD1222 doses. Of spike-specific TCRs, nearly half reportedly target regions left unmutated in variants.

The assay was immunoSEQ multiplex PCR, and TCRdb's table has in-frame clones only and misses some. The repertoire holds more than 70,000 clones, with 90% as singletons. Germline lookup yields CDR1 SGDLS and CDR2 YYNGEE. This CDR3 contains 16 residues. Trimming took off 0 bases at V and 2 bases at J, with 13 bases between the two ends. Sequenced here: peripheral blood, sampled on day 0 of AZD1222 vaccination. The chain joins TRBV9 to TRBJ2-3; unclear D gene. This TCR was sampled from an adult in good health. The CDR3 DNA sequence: TGTGCCAGCAGCGTAGATCCAGGAACCCACACAGATACGCAGTATTTT. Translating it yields CASSVDPGTHTDTQYF.